This paragraph covers one T cell receptor (beta chain) sequence. This clone was picked up a small number of times. What this receptor recognizes is not known. Per-base quality was not reported, and no clone a single base away is much larger than it. The CDR3 runs 15 amino acids, cysteine and phenylalanine included. The kept DNA is CDR3 alone, 45 bases in frame from the first base. The germline V gene (reference sequence) provides CDR1 MNHNY and CDR2 SVGAGI. The germline ends are 15 bases apart after V is trimmed by 6 bases and J by 4 bases. The data were taken from a study of CD8+ T cells in alopecia areata (dated by TCRdb to 2017 to 2018). Background for the entire study: Treated patients were enrolled in an open-label pilot trial of oral tofacitinib, 5 to 10 mg twice daily, for moderate-to-severe alopecia areata. The SALT score, which quantifies the percentage of affected scalp surface area, was used to measure disease severity in treated patients. The study used high-throughput TCRbeta sequencing to examine T cell clonal expansion in alopecia areata, in both the C3H/HeJ mouse model and human patients. Tofacitinib was administered for 6 to 18 months, and 6 months of follow-up off drug were then conducted to assess delayed response and recurrence. RNA was obtained with the PAXgene miRNA kit for fixed scalp, the miRNeasy kit for PBMCs, and the RNeasy kit for mouse skin. Tofacitinib-treated patients had biopsies at baseline and at 4 and 24 weeks of treatment, with a later scalp biopsy in several patients. Human TCRbeta sequencing covered scalp tissue and sorted CD4+ and CD8+ peripheral blood T cells from patchy and totalis/universalis alopecia areata patients and healthy controls. Clonality in the scalp was compared among normal scalp (n=4), patchy alopecia areata scalp (n=8), and alopecia totalis/universalis scalp (n=8). TCRbeta CDR3 regions were amplified by immunoSEQ multiplex PCR with 35 Vbeta forward and 13 Jbeta reverse primers. What the study reported, not specific to this receptor: Because the treated cohort was small and had just a single nonresponder, larger studies are needed to establish links between baseline CD8+ expansion and response. Resident alphabeta T cells in normal human skin are also sequenced, complicating scalp TCR repertoire analysis, unlike mouse skin dominated by gammadelta T cells. Compared with normal scalp, lesional scalp, particularly in alopecia totalis/universalis, had higher clonality and more expanded CD8+ clones, which suggests antigenic drive. Shared TCR sequences between patients were less evident than in mice, which may be partly attributable to HLA diversity in the patient population. Many expanded lesional clones were found to persist in scalp and blood during tofacitinib treatment, and relapse after treatment cessation may be partly explained by this persistence. Tofacitinib significantly lowered scalp clonality and the number of expanded CD8+ clones among the top 100 scalp clones.

In the paper's terms, the time point label means: around 4 weeks on oral tofacitinib. The sample's treatment or condition label, in plain terms: oral pan-JAK inhibitor, 5-10 mg twice daily. Lesional scalp punch biopsies and peripheral blood were collected from alopecia areata patients. PBMCs were isolated by density centrifugation and stained for CD3, CD4 and CD8, and CD4+ and CD8+ T cells were sorted on a FACSAria. The receptor library was made with the immunoSEQ multiplex PCR assay. To provide template for TCR sequencing, every sample had RNA extracted and reverse transcribed into cDNA. SuperScript III was used to make first-strand cDNA, primed with a 2:1 mix of oligo-dT and random hexamers. A synthetic immune receptor repertoire was used to measure amplification bias, and any remaining bias was corrected computationally. Per the authors' processing: Raw reads were preprocessed to remove errors, and CDR3 was defined by IMGT conventions from the conserved cysteine to phenylalanine. Clonality was computed as 1 minus the Shannon entropy, with the entropy normalized by log2 of the number of productive unique TCRs. Whether each scalp clone was CD4 or CD8 was inferred by checking scalp TCRbeta sequences against the CD4 and CD8 repertoires from sorted blood. TCRdb retrieved this table from immuneACCESS and kept in-frame rearrangements only. Not all clones are present; in checked studies, unresolved V genes account for under half, and no reason is known for the remainder. V and J calls and clone size are given by that table; D and trimming were obtained from the DNA. This sample is represented by approximately 170,000 clones; approximately 56% of them were singletons. About 0.65% of the sample goes to the ten largest clones.

The V and J segments used are TRBV6-6 and TRBJ1-4; no confident D gene assignment can be made. The material sequenced was CD4+ T cells sorted from blood, taken at week 4, from a patient treated with tofacitinib. This TCR was sampled from a human donor with alopecia areata. The CDR3 amino acid sequence is: CASSLLKQRNEKLFF. The nucleotide sequence reads as follows: TGTGCCAGCAGCTTACTGAAACAACGTAATGAAAAACTGTTTTTT.